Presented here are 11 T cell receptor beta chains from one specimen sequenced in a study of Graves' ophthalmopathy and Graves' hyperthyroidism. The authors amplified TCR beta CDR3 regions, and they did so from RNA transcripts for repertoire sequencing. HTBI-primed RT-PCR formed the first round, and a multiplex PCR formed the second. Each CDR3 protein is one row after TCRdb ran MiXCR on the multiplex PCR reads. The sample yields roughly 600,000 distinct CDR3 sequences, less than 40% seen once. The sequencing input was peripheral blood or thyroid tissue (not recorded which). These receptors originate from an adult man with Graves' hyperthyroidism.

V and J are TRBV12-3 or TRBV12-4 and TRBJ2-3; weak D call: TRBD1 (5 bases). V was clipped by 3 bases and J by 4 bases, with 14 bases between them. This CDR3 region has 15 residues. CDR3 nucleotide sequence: TGTGCCAGCAGTTTCCCGACAGCGAGCGCAGATACGCAGTATTTT. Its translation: CASSFPTASADTQYF.

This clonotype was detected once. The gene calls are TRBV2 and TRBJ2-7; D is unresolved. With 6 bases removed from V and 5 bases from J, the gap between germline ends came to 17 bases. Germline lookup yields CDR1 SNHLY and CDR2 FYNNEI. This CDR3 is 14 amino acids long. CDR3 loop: CASRDPSLSNEQYF. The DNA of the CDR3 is TGTGCCAGCAGAGACCCCAGCCTGTCCAACGAGCAGTACTTC.

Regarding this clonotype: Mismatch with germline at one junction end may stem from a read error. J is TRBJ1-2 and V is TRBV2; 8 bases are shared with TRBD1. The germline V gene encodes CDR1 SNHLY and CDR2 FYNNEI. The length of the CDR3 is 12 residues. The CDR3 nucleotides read TGTGCCACTGGACAGGGTAACTCTGGCTACACCTTC. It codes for CATGQGNSGYTF.

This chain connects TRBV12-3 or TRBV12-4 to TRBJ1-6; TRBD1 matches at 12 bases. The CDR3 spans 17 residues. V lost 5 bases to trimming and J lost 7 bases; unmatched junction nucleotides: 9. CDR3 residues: CASSPGTGGARNSPLHF. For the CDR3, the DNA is TGTGCCAGCAGTCCCGGGACAGGGGGCGCTCGGAATTCACCCCTCCACTTT.

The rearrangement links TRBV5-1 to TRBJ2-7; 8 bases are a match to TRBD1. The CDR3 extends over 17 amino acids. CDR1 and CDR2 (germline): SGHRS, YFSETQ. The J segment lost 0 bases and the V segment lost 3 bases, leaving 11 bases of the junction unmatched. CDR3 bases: TGCGCCAGCAGCTACACCCCAGGGGGCCTGAGCTCCTACGAGCAGTACTTC. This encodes CASSYTPGGLSSYEQYF.

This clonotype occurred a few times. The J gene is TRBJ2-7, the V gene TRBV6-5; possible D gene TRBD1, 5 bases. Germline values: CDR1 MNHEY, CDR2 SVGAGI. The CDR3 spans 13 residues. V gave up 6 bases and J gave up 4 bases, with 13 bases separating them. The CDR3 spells CASSPGHLYEQYF. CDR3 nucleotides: TGTGCCAGCAGCCCTGGACACCTATACGAGCAGTACTTC.

The CDR3 sequence is CASSRLGGRDTQYF. As DNA, the CDR3 is TGTGCCAGCAGCCGCCTGGGGGGCCGGGATACGCAGTATTTT. The chain couples TRBV7-9 to TRBJ2-3; D tentatively reads TRBD1 or TRBD2 (6 bases each). V was shortened by 5 bases and J by 6 bases, with 15 bases between the two germline ends. The CDR3 is 14 residues long. Germline lookup yields CDR1 SEHNR and CDR2 FQNEAQ (reference sequence).

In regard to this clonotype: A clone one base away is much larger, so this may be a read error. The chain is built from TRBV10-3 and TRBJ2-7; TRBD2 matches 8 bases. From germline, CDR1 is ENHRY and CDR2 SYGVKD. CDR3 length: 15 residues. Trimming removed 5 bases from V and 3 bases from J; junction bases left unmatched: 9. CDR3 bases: TGTGCCATCAGTTACCTGGGACTAGAAATCTACGAGCAGTACTTC. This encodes CAISYLGLEIYEQYF.

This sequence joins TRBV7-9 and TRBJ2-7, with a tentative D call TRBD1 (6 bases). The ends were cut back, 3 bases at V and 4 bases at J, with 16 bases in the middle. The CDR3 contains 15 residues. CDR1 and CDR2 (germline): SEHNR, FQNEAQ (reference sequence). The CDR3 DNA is TGTGCCAGCAGCTTGCTGCCGGACAGAGGGTACGAGCAGTACTTC. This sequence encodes CASSLLPDRGYEQYF.

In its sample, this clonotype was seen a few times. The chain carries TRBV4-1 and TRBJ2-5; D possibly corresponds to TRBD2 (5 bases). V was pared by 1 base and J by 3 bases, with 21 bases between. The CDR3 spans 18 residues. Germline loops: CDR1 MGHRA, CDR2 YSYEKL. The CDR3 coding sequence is TGCGCCAGCAGCCAAGCACACCCCACTAGAACCGGCGAAGAGACCCAGTACTTC. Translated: CASSQAHPTRTGEETQYF.

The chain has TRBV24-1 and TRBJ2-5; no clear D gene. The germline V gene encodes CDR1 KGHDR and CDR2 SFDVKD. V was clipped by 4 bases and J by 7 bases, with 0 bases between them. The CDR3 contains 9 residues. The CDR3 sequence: CATSETQYF. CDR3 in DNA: TGTGCCACCAGTGAGACCCAGTACTTC.